Presented here are 29 T cell receptor beta chains from one specimen sequenced in a study of shared clonotypes between healthy human individuals. Naive CD8 cells, CD45RO-negative and positively selected for CCR7, excluded terminally differentiated effector memory CD45RA+ cells. Generated by immunoSEQ multiplex PCR, the TCRdb table keeps only in-frame clones and is missing some. In the table there are about 2,200,000 clones, 90% to 95% of which are singletons. Material for sequencing was naive CD8+ T cells from PBMCs. The receptor set was obtained from a man aged 18 to 29 in good health. Some clones in this sample may be carry-over from other donors' samples.

This chain connects TRBV27 to TRBJ1-3; unclear D gene. The CDR3 extends over 11 amino acids. From germline, CDR1 is MNHEY and CDR2 SMNVEV (reference sequence). V shed 11 bases and J shed 4 bases, with 9 bases lying between them. CDR3 in DNA: TGTGCCGCAGGCCGGGGAAACACCATATATTTT. Its protein product is CAAGRGNTIYF.

The CDR3: CASSLPPSRELFF. The CDR3 DNA reads as TGTGCCAGCAGTTTACCCCCGTCCAGGGAGCTGTTTTTT. The rearrangement joins TRBV27 to TRBJ2-2; D is undetermined. The CDR3 has 13 amino acids. V was shortened by 2 bases and J by 9 bases, with 10 bases between the two germline ends. In germline, CDR1 is MNHEY, CDR2 SMNVEV (reference sequence).

This chain connects TRBV18 to TRBJ2-1; no firm D call. The CDR3 extends over 15 amino acids. Germline loops: CDR1 KGHSH, CDR2 LQKENI. V lost 4 bases and J 7 bases, leaving 17 bases between the germline ends. CDR3 DNA: TGTGCCAGCTCACATGAGGCTCAGGTCGGGAATGAGCAGTTCTTC. Its translation: CASSHEAQVGNEQFF.

The chain couples TRBV9 to TRBJ2-5; 9 nucleotides align to TRBD1. The CDR3 covers 14 residues. The trim removed 2 bases at V and 4 bases at J, leaving 3 bases unmatched. From germline, CDR1 is SGDLS and CDR2 YYNGEE. The CDR3 protein is CASSVGQGGETQYF. As DNA, the CDR3 is TGTGCCAGCAGCGTGGGACAGGGTGGAGAGACCCAGTACTTC.

The chain couples TRBV11-2 to TRBJ2-3, with 13 nucleotides matching TRBD2. The J segment lost 6 bases and the V segment lost 2 bases, leaving 8 bases of the junction unmatched. CDR1 is SGHAT and CDR2 is FQNNGV in the germline V gene. CDR3 length: 17 residues. The chain's CDR3 is CASSLHQLAGGRDTQYF. The CDR3 nucleotides read TGTGCCAGCAGCTTACATCAACTAGCGGGAGGGAGGGATACGCAGTATTTT.

The chain employs TRBV4-3 and TRBJ2-7, with D perhaps TRBD2 (6 bases). The ends were cut back, 1 base at V and 2 bases at J, with 12 bases in the middle. Germline CDR1 is LGHNA and CDR2 is YSLEER. This CDR3 is built from 15 residues. The CDR3 spells CASSQVGDLAYEQYF. The CDR3 coding sequence is TGCGCCAGCAGCCAAGTCGGGGACTTGGCCTACGAGCAGTACTTC.

This sequence joins TRBV7-9 and TRBJ2-7; 7 bases align to TRBD1. The CDR3 is 15 amino acids. The V gene end was trimmed by 1 base and the J gene end by 3 bases; junction bases not matched to a gene: 6. From germline, CDR1 is SEHNR and CDR2 FQNEAQ (reference sequence). CDR3: CASSLGGGSNYEQYF. The CDR3, as DNA: TGTGCCAGCAGCTTAGGAGGGGGCAGCAACTACGAGCAGTACTTC.

The rearrangement joins TRBV28 to TRBJ1-2; weak D call: TRBD1 (5 bases). The CDR3 is 14 amino acids. V shed 6 bases and J shed 4 bases, with 15 bases lying between them. The germline V gene has CDR1 MDHEN and CDR2 SYDVKM. In DNA, the CDR3 is TGTGCCAGCAGCTGGGCCGTGGGGCCCTATGGCTACACCTTC. Its translation: CASSWAVGPYGYTF.

The rearrangement uses TRBV9 and TRBJ2-1, with TRBD2 identical over 10 bases. Unmatched junction bases numbered 12, after V lost 4 bases and J lost 8 bases. Germline V CDR1 and CDR2: SGDLS, YYNGEE. The CDR3 is 16 residues long. In DNA, the CDR3 is TGTGCCAGCAGCACCCTAGCGGGAGCCCTGGGGGATGAGCAGTTCTTC. It specifies CASSTLAGALGDEQFF.

The rearrangement links TRBV28 to TRBJ2-7; unclear D gene. CDR1 and CDR2 (germline): MDHEN, SYDVKM. CDR3 length equals 14 residues. Trimming left V 1 base short and J 6 bases short, with 13 bases between. CDR3 nucleotide sequence: TGTGCCAGCAGTTTATTAGCCGTGGGTAGCGAGCAGTACTTC. As protein: CASSLLAVGSEQYF.

This chain uses TRBV27 with TRBJ1-2; D gene ambiguous. This CDR3 contains 13 residues. Trimming shortened V by 4 bases and J by 2 bases, and 8 bases separated the two germline ends. Germline lookup yields CDR1 MNHEY and CDR2 SMNVEV (reference sequence). As DNA, the CDR3 is TGTGCCAGCAGTTGGAGTCAGAACTATGGCTACACCTTC. Amino acids: CASSWSQNYGYTF.

This chain connects TRBV2 to TRBJ2-3; D ambiguous. In germline, CDR1 is SNHLY, CDR2 FYNNEI. Trimming removed 4 bases from V and 3 bases from J, with 11 bases in between. The CDR3 has 14 amino acids. The CDR3 loop is CASSVPARTDTQYF. CDR3 in DNA: TGTGCCAGCAGTGTCCCCGCTCGGACAGATACGCAGTATTTT.

V usage is TRBV7-9 and J usage is TRBJ2-1; 7 positions match TRBD1. V was pared by 5 bases and J by 10 bases, with 2 bases of the junction left unmatched. CDR1 is SEHNR, CDR2 FQNEAQ, per germline (reference sequence). This CDR3 contains 11 residues. CDR3 protein: CASSEGQEQFF. In nucleotides, the CDR3 is TGTGCCAGCAGCGAGGGACAGGAGCAGTTCTTC.

The V and J genes are TRBV7-8 and TRBJ2-1; maybe TRBD1 (6 bases). The CDR3 has 15 residues. Per germline, CDR1 SGHVS and CDR2 FQNEAQ. Trimming removed 4 bases at V and 6 bases at J, with 16 bases between. The CDR3 DNA follows: TGTGCCAGCAGCTCAAGGGACACGAAAGGCAATGAGCAGTTCTTC. Its protein is CASSSRDTKGNEQFF.

The genes are TRBV4-1 and TRBJ2-2; D tentatively reads TRBD1 or TRBD2 (5 bases each). This CDR3 contains 20 residues. Trimming left V 0 bases short and J 5 bases short, with 25 bases between. Germline loops: CDR1 MGHRA, CDR2 YSYEKL. The CDR3 here is CASSQDRFRQGEFGTGELFF. CDR3 nucleotide sequence: TGCGCCAGCAGCCAAGATAGGTTCCGCCAGGGAGAGTTTGGGACCGGGGAGCTGTTTTTT.

The V gene is TRBV15, the J gene TRBJ2-1, with 9 bases aligning to TRBD2. The CDR3 runs 13 residues. Germline loops: CDR1 LNHNV, CDR2 YYDKDF (reference sequence). V was clipped by 8 bases and J by 5 bases; unmatched bases: 4. For the CDR3, the DNA is TGTGCCACCGGGACTAGCAGCCACAATGAGCAGTTCTTC. Protein: CATGTSSHNEQFF.

The chain employs TRBV5-6 and TRBJ2-7; D may match TRBD1 or TRBD2 (6 bases each). The CDR3 is made up of 14 amino acids. Trimming took off 6 bases at V and 3 bases at J, with 16 bases between the two ends. Germline V gene data show CDR1 as SGHDT and CDR2 as YYEEEE. In DNA form, the CDR3 reads TGTGCCAGCACCGGCGGGACAATGGACTACGAGCAGTACTTC. This gives the protein CASTGGTMDYEQYF.

This chain connects TRBV27 to TRBJ2-5; TRBD2 aligns across 8 bases. The CDR3 covers 17 residues. V shed 5 bases and J 4 bases; nucleotides not matched to a gene: 15. CDR1 is MNHEY and CDR2 is SMNVEV in the germline V gene (reference sequence). The CDR3 DNA follows: TGTGCCAGCAGTCCCCACCTCGATAAGCGGGAGCTAGAGACCCAGTACTTC. Translating gives CASSPHLDKRELETQYF.

This chain's CDR3 is CASSSEVGGRDTQYF. In DNA form, the CDR3 reads TGTGCCAGCAGCTCGGAGGTGGGGGGTAGGGATACGCAGTATTTT. The chain employs TRBV5-4 and TRBJ2-3, with a weak D call TRBD2 (6 bases). Trimming took off 3 bases at V and 6 bases at J, with 17 bases between the two ends. The length of the CDR3 is 15 residues. Germline V gives CDR1 SGHNT, CDR2 YYREEE (reference sequence).

J is TRBJ2-7 and V is TRBV27; 7 bases fit TRBD2. Germline CDR1 and CDR2: MNHEY and SMNVEV (reference sequence). The V gene end was trimmed by 6 bases and the J gene end by 7 bases; junction bases not matched to a gene: 9. The CDR3 has 13 residues. The CDR3 protein is CASRLANVREQYF. DNA of the CDR3: TGTGCCAGCAGACTAGCGAACGTCAGGGAGCAGTACTTC.

The chain employs TRBV4-1 and TRBJ2-5; 12 bases match TRBD1. The DNA end is more similar to TRBJ2-7, so the J call may be wrong. CDR3 length: 15 amino acids. Germline CDR1 reads MGHRA; CDR2 reads YSYEKL. The CDR3 DNA reads TGCGCCAGCAGCCTTGGGACAGGGGGCTACTACGAGCAGTACTTC. Amino acids: CASSLGTGGYYEQYF.

For this clone: This CDR3 is also generated by other DNA sequences in the sample. The V and J genes are TRBV10-3 and TRBJ1-1; D is uncertain. This CDR3 comprises 11 residues. Germline values: CDR1 ENHRY, CDR2 SYGVKD. The V and J ends lost 6 bases and 8 bases respectively, with 10 bases between them. CDR3 sequence: CAISPGTEAFF. CDR3 in DNA: TGTGCCATCAGCCCAGGTACCGAAGCTTTCTTT.

A single count supports this clone. The chain employs TRBV7-2 and TRBJ1-1, with a weak D call TRBD1 (5 bases). Trimming cost V 5 bases and J 7 bases, with 17 bases left between them. CDR1 and CDR2 from the germline V gene are SGHTA and FQGNSA. CDR3 length equals 14 residues. For the CDR3, the DNA is TGTGCCAGCAGCCCATCGCTGACAGCCCATGAAGCTTTCTTT. Protein product: CASSPSLTAHEAFF.

The chain combines TRBV6-6 with TRBJ1-3, with D possibly being TRBD1 (6 bases). The CDR3 is made up of 15 amino acids. Trimming pared 5 bases from V and 0 bases from J, leaving 11 bases between. Germline V CDR1 and CDR2: MNHNY, SVGAGI (reference sequence). The CDR3 protein is CASSAGHSSGNTIYF. Here the CDR3 DNA reads TGTGCCAGCAGTGCGGGACACAGCTCTGGAAACACCATATATTTT.

The V call is TRBV29-1, the J call TRBJ1-2; 10 bases fit TRBD1. Looked up from germline, CDR1 is SQVTM and CDR2 is ANQGSEA. This CDR3 spans 15 amino acids. V dropped 2 bases and J dropped 6; count of bases not matched to a gene: 9. CDR3 DNA sequence: TGCAGCGTTGAAAGGACAGGGGGGATAATTCATGGCTACACCTTC. Protein product: CSVERTGGIIHGYTF.

The V and J genes are TRBV27 and TRBJ1-1; D perhaps matches TRBD1 (6 bases). CDR3 length: 14 residues. The V end was cut by 6 bases, the J end by 4 bases, with 15 bases between. Germline CDR1 and CDR2: MNHEY and SMNVEV (reference sequence). CDR3 DNA: TGTGCCAGCAGCGACGGGGGGCTGAGCACTGAAGCTTTCTTT. Translating it yields CASSDGGLSTEAFF.

The rearrangement joins TRBV30 to TRBJ2-4, with D unresolved. CDR3 size: 13 residues. CDR1 GTSNPN and CDR2 SVGIG come from the germline V gene (reference sequence). V dropped 2 bases and J dropped 9 bases, with 14 bases sitting between them. The DNA of the CDR3 is TGTGCCTGGAGTCTGGATAGAAGTAGCATTCAGTACTTC. This codes for CAWSLDRSSIQYF.

The CDR3 DNA follows: TGTGCCAGCAAGCAGGGGGATAGCGGGGAGCTGTTTTTT. It specifies CASKQGDSGELFF. The chain is built from TRBV6-4 and TRBJ2-2, with 7 bases identical to TRBD1. Germline V gives CDR1 MRHNA, CDR2 SNTAGT. CDR3 length: 13 amino acids. Trimming at V came to 7 bases and at J to 7 bases, leaving 6 bases not matched to a gene.

This clone has a handful of counts. The chain combines TRBV4-2 with TRBJ2-7; D unresolved. CDR1 LGHNA and CDR2 YNFKEQ come from the germline V gene. Trimming removed 2 bases from V and 2 bases from J, with 10 bases in between. The CDR3 is 14 residues long. CDR3 in DNA: TGTGCCAGCAGCCAAACGGAAAACCCCTACGAGCAGTACTTC. It encodes CASSQTENPYEQYF.